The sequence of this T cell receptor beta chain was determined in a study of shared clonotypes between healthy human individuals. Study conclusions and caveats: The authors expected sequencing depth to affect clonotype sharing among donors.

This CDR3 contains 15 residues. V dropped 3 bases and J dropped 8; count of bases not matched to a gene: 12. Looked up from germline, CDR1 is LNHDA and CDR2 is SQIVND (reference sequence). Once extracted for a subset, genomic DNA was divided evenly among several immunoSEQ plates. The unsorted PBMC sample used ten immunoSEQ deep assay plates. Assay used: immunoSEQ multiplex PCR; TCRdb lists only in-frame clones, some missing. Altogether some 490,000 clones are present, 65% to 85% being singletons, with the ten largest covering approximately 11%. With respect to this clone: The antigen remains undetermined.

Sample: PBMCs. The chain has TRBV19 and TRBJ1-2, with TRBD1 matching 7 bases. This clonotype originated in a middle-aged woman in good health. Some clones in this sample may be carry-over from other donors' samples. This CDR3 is CASSMDRPYRGGYTF. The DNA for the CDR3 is TGTGCCAGTAGTATGGACAGGCCCTATAGGGGGGGCTACACCTTC.